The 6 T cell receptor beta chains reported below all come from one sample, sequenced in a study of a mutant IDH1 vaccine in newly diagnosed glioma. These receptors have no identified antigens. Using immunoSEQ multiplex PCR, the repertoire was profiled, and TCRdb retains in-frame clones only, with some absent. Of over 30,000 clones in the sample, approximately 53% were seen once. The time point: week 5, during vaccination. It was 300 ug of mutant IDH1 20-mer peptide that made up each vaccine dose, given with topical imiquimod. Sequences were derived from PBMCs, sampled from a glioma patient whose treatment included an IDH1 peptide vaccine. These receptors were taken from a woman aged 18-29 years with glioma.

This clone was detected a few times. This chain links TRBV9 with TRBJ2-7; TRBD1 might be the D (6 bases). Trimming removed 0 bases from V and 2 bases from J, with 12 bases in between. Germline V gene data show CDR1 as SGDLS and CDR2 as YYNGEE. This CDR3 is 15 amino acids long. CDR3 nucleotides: TGTGCCAGCAGCGTAGGGCTGGGGGCCGCCTACGAGCAGTACTTC. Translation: CASSVGLGAAYEQYF.

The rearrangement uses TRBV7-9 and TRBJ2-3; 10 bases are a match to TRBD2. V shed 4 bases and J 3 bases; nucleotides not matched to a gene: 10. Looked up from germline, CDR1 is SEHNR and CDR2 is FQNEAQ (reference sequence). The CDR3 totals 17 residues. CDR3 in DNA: TGTGCCAGCAGCTCGACTGCCGGGACTAGCGAAACAGATACGCAGTATTTT. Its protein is CASSSTAGTSETDTQYF.

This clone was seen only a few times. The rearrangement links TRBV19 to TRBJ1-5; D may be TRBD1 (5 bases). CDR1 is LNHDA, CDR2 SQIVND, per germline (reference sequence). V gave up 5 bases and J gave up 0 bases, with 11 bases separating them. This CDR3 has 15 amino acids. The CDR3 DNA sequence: TGTGCCAGTAGTTTCCGGGGGAATAGCAATCAGCCCCAGCATTTT. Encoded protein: CASSFRGNSNQPQHF.

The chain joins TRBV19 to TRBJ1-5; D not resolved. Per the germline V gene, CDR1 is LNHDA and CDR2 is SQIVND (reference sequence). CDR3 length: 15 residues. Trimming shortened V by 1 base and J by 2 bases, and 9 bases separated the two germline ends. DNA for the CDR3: TGTGCCAGTAGTATAGTTTACAGTGGCAATCAGCCCCAGCATTTT. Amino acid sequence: CASSIVYSGNQPQHF.

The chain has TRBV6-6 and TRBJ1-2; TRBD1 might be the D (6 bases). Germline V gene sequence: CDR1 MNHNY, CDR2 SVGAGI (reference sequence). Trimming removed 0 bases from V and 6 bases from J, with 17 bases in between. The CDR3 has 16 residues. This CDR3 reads CASSYSSPGATNGYTF. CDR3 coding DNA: TGTGCCAGCAGTTACTCGAGCCCAGGGGCGACAAATGGCTACACCTTC.

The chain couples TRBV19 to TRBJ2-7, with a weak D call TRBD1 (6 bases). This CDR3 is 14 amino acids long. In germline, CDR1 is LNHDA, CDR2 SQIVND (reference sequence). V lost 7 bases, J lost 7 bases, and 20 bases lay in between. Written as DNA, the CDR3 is TGTGCCAGTAACTCCTTAGAAGGACAGCGGGAGCAGTACTTC. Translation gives CASNSLEGQREQYF.